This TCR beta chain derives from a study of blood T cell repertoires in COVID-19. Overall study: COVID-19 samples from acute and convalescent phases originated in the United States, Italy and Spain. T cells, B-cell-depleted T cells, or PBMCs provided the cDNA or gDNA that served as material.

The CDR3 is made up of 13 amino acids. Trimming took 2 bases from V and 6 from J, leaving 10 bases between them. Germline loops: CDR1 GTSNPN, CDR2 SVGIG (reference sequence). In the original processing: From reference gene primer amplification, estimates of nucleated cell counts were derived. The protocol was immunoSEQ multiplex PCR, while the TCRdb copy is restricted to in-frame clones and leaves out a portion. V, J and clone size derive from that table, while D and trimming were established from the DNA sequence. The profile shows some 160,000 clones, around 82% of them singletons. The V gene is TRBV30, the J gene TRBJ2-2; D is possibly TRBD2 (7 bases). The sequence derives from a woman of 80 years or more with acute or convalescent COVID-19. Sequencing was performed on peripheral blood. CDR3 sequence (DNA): TGTGCCTGGAGTAGGGGGGGGGCCGGGGAGCTGTTTTTT. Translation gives CAWSRGGAGELFF. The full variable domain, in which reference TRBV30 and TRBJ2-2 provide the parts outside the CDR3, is SQTIHQWPATLVQPVGSPLSLECTVEGTSNPNLYWYRQAAGRGLQLLFYSVGIGQISSEVPQNLSASRPQDRQFILSSKKLLLSDSGFYLCAWSRGGAGELFFGEGSRLTVL.